The 19 T cell receptor beta chains presented below share a single source sample, sequenced in a study of T cell changes during pregnancy in multiple sclerosis. Profiling relied on immunoSEQ multiplex PCR, and the TCRdb table lists in-frame clones only, not all of them. The sample includes around 31,000 clones, 85% to 95% of them seen just once. The sequencing used CD4+ T cells from peripheral blood mononuclear cells, collected in the first trimester of pregnancy. These TCRs come from a female donor with multiple sclerosis, enrolled in a pregnancy study.

The table lists this clone with a few counts. This chain joins TRBV6-4 and TRBJ1-4; 7 bases agree with TRBD1. With V trimmed by 6 bases and J by 8 bases, 15 bases remained unmatched. This CDR3 is 16 amino acids long. CDR1 is MRHNA, CDR2 SNTAGT, per germline. The CDR3 nucleotides read TGTGCCAGCAGGTCCAGTAAACAGGGGACGGGCGAAAAACTGTTTTTT. Translation: CASRSSKQGTGEKLFF.

In its sample, this clone was seen once. The chain joins TRBV10-1 to TRBJ2-3; TRBD2 might be the D (5 bases). Trimming removed 4 bases from V and 0 bases from J, with 8 bases in between. Germline CDR1 reads WNHNN; CDR2 reads SYGVQD (reference sequence). This CDR3 region has 14 residues. The CDR3 sequence is CASSVRTSTDTQYF. DNA of the CDR3: TGCGCCAGCAGTGTCCGGACTAGCACAGATACGCAGTATTTT.

The chain uses TRBV9 and TRBJ2-7; maybe TRBD1 (6 bases). The CDR3 sequence is 15 residues long. CDR1 and CDR2 from the germline V gene are SGDLS and YYNGEE. V gave up 0 bases and J gave up 2 bases, with 12 bases separating them. The CDR3: CASSVAPGDTYEQYF. The DNA of the CDR3 is TGTGCCAGCAGCGTAGCTCCCGGGGACACCTACGAGCAGTACTTC.

A single count supports this clone. The chain recombines TRBV6-5 with TRBJ1-6, with a possible D match to TRBD1 (6 bases). Deletions cut 0 bases from V and 8 bases from J, with 14 bases between. The CDR3 consists of 16 residues. Germline assignment: CDR1 MNHEY and CDR2 SVGAGI. CDR3 nucleotides: TGTGCCAGCAGTTACTCGGGGGGGCGCTTAGATTCACCCCTCCACTTT. Its translation is CASSYSGGRLDSPLHF.

This clone has a handful of counts. V usage is TRBV10-3 and J usage is TRBJ1-1, with TRBD1 matching over 11 bases. Germline V gene lookup returns CDR1 ENHRY and CDR2 SYGVKD. V shed 10 bases and J 1 base; nucleotides not matched to a gene: 2. The CDR3 totals 13 residues. The CDR3 is CATGQGANTEAFF. DNA for the CDR3: TGTGCCACTGGACAGGGGGCGAACACTGAAGCTTTCTTT.

A remark on this clone: One junction end does not reproduce the germline sequence, and a read error may be involved. This sample includes further DNA sequences coding for the same CDR3. This sequence joins TRBV10-2 and TRBJ1-2; D might be TRBD1 (6 bases). From germline, CDR1 is WSHSY and CDR2 SAAADI. The CDR3 runs to 15 residues. The CDR3 here is CASSGDIKWDYGYTF. In DNA, the CDR3 is TGCGCCAGCAGTGGGGACATAAAGTGGGACTATGGCTACACCTTT.

This chain uses TRBV18 with TRBJ1-6; 8 bases map to TRBD1. This CDR3 region has 14 residues. The V segment lost 5 bases and the J segment 10 bases; nucleotides outside the gene matches: 7. In germline, CDR1 is KGHSH, CDR2 LQKENI. CDR3 coding DNA: TGTGCCAGCTCAGATGGACAGGGATGGTCACCCCTCCACTTT. It is translated as CASSDGQGWSPLHF.

The genes are TRBV5-6 and TRBJ2-7, with TRBD1 matching over 8 bases. The CDR3 has 15 residues. Germline V gives CDR1 SGHDT, CDR2 YYEEEE. V lost 0 bases to trimming and J lost 2 bases; unmatched junction nucleotides: 4. Here the CDR3 reads CASSLVGQVPYEQYF. The CDR3 coding sequence is TGTGCCAGCAGCTTGGTGGGACAGGTGCCCTACGAGCAGTACTTC.

V gene TRBV4-2 combines with J gene TRBJ1-1; weak D call: TRBD1 (5 bases). The CDR3 has 15 amino acids. The V gene's germline CDR1 is LGHNA and CDR2 YNFKEQ. Trimming cost V 0 bases and J 7 bases, with 15 bases left between them. The CDR3 DNA reads TGTGCCAGCAGCCAAGATAGCAGGGAAGTTCATGAAGCTTTCTTT. This codes for CASSQDSREVHEAFF.

This clone was seen just once. CDR3 nucleotide sequence: TGTGCCAGCAGCCCCAGGGATGGGAGGAACTATGGCTACACCTTC. Residues: CASSPRDGRNYGYTF. The chain has TRBV5-4 and TRBJ1-2, with D perhaps matching TRBD1 (5 bases). The V gene lost 4 bases and the J gene lost 2 bases, with 15 bases spanning the gap. The CDR3 totals 15 residues. Germline CDR1 is SGHNT and CDR2 is YYREEE (reference sequence).

This clone was picked up one time. The chain is built from TRBV4-3 and TRBJ2-4, with 10 bases that match TRBD1. Germline V gives CDR1 LGHNA, CDR2 YSLEER. The CDR3 covers 19 residues. V lost 5 bases, J lost 3 bases, and 16 bases stayed unmatched. CDR3: CASSIRDRGGVVGKNIQYF. The DNA for the CDR3 is TGCGCCAGCAGCATCCGGGACAGGGGAGGAGTAGTGGGCAAAAACATTCAGTACTTC.

V usage is TRBV6-5 and J usage is TRBJ1-5; TRBD1 aligns across 8 bases. The germline gives CDR1 MNHEY, CDR2 SVGAGI. After removal of 4 bases from V and 4 bases from J, the junction contained 3 bases not matched to a gene. The CDR3 contains 14 residues. CDR3 DNA sequence: TGTGCCAGCAGTTCAGACAGGGGTAATCAGCCCCAGCATTTT. Residues: CASSSDRGNQPQHF.

V is TRBV6-5 and J is TRBJ1-2; TRBD1 agrees at 9 bases. CDR1 and CDR2 from the germline V gene are MNHEY and SVGAGI. This CDR3 has 15 amino acids. J was trimmed by 5 bases and V by 7 bases; bases with no gene match: 11. CDR3 residues: CASTAPGQGIYGYTF. The CDR3 DNA follows: TGTGCCAGCACAGCCCCGGGACAGGGAATTTATGGCTACACCTTC.

The rearrangement links TRBV6-1 to TRBJ2-7, with D maybe TRBD1 (6 bases). There are 13 residues in the CDR3. The V and J ends lost 7 bases and 3 bases respectively, with 13 bases between them. CDR1 is MNHNS and CDR2 is SASEGT in the germline V gene. In DNA form, the CDR3 reads TGTGCCAGCATAGACAGGTACTACTACGAGCAGTACTTC. Protein: CASIDRYYYEQYF.

This clone showed up just a few times. J is TRBJ1-5 and V is TRBV18; D gene ambiguous. Trimming removed 2 bases from V and 2 bases from J, with 7 bases in between. The CDR3 sequence is 14 residues long. Looked up from germline, CDR1 is KGHSH and CDR2 is LQKENI. CDR3 nucleotides: TGTGCCAGCTCACCAGGGCCCCGCAATCAGCCCCAGCATTTT. Translation gives CASSPGPRNQPQHF.

The J gene is TRBJ2-7, the V gene TRBV7-8, with 9 nucleotides matching TRBD1. Germline V lookup: CDR1 SGHVS, CDR2 FQNEAQ. This CDR3 is built from 13 residues. The V gene end was trimmed by 5 bases and the J gene end by 5 bases; junction bases not matched to a gene: 4. DNA for the CDR3: TGTGCCAGCAGCCGGGACAGGGTCCACGAGCAGTACTTC. Its protein product is CASSRDRVHEQYF.

The V gene is TRBV18, the J gene TRBJ1-3, with TRBD1 matching over 7 bases. Germline V CDR1 and CDR2: KGHSH, LQKENI. The CDR3 length is 14 residues. Losses at the gene ends were 6 bases for V and 2 bases for J; bases not matched to a gene: 4. CDR3 nucleotide sequence: TGTGCCAGCTCGGTACAGGGGACTGGAAACACCATATATTTT. It encodes CASSVQGTGNTIYF.

The rearrangement joins TRBV5-6 to TRBJ2-5; 7 nucleotides align to TRBD1. This CDR3 contains 17 residues. Germline V gene data show CDR1 as SGHDT and CDR2 as YYEEEE. V shed 2 bases and J 0 bases; nucleotides not matched to a gene: 10. This chain's CDR3 is CASSLTLLQGYQETQYF. In DNA, the CDR3 is TGTGCCAGCAGCTTAACCTTATTACAGGGGTACCAAGAGACCCAGTACTTC.

The J gene is TRBJ1-5, the V gene TRBV6-1; D may be TRBD1 (5 bases). Trimming took off 7 bases at V and 3 bases at J, with 13 bases between the two ends. The germline gives CDR1 MNHNS, CDR2 SASEGT. This CDR3 has 14 amino acids. The DNA of the CDR3 is TGTGCCAGCACTCGGAGGGGTCTCAATCAGCCCCAGCATTTT. Translation gives CASTRRGLNQPQHF.